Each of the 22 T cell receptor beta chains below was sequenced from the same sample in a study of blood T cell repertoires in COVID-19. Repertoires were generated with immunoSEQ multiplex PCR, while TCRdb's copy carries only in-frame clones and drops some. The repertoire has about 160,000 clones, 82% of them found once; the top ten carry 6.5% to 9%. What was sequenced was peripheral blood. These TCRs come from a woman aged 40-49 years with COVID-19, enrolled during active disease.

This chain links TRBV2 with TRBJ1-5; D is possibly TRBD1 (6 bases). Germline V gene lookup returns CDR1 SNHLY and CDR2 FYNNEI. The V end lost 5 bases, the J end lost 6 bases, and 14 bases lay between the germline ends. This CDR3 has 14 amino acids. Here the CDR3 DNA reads TGTGCCAGCAGTTCACAGGGAAGGGGTCAGCCCCAGCATTTT. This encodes CASSSQGRGQPQHF. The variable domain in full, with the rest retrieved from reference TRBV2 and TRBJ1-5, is EPEVTQTPSHQVTQMGQEVILRCVPISNHLYFYWYRQILGQKVEFLVSFYNNEISEKSEIFDDQFSVERPDGSNFTLKIRSTKLEDSAMYFCASSSQGRGQPQHFGDGTRLSIL.

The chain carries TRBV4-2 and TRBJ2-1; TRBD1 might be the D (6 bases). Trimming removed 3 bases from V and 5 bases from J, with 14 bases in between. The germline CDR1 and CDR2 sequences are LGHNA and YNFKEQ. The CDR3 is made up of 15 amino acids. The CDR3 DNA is TGTGCCAGCAGCCACCCACAGGGTACGGACAATGAGCAGTTCTTC. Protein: CASSHPQGTDNEQFF.

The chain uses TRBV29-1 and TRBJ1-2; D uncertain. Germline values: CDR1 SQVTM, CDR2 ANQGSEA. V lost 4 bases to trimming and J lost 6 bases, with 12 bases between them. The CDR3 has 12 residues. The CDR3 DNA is TGCAGCGTTGGTACAGTAGGCCATGGCTACACCTTC. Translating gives CSVGTVGHGYTF.

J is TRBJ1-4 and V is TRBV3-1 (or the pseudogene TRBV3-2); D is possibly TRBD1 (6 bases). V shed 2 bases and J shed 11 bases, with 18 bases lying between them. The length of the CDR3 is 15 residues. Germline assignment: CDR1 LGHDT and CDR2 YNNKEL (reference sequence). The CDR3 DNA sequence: TGTGCCAGCAGCCAACGAGAGTCTCCAAGGGGGAAACTGTTTTTT. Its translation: CASSQRESPRGKLFF.

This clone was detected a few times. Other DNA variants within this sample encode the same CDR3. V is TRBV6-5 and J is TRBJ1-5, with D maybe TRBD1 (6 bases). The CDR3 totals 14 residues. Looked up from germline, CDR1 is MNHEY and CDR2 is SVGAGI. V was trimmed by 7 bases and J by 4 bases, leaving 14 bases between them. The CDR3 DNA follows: TGTGCCAGCAATCCGACAGGCTCTAATCAGCCCCAGCATTTT. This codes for CASNPTGSNQPQHF.

DNA for the CDR3: TGTGCCAGCAGTAACCCCGACTTAGTCGAAAAACTGTTTTTT. Residues: CASSNPDLVEKLFF. The chain uses TRBV28 and TRBJ1-4; D unresolved. Germline V CDR1 and CDR2: MDHEN, SYDVKM. Trimming pared 5 bases from V and 8 bases from J, leaving 15 bases between. The CDR3 extends over 14 amino acids.

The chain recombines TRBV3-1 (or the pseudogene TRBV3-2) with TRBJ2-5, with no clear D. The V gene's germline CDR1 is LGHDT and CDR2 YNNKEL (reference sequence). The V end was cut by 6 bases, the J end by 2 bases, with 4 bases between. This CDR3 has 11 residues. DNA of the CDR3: TGTGCCAGCAGTAGTCAAGAGACCCAGTACTTC. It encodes CASSSQETQYF.

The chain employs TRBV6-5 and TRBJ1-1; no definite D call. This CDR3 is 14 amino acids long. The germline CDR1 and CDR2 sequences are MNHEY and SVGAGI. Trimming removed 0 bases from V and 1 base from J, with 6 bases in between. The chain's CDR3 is CASSYSRQNTEAFF. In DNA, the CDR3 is TGTGCCAGCAGTTACTCGAGGCAGAACACTGAAGCTTTCTTT.

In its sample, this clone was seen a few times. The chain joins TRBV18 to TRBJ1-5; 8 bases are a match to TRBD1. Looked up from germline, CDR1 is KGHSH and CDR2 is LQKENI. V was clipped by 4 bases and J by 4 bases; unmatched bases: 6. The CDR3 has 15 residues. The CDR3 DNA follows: TGTGCCAGCTCACTAGGGACAGGACTAAATCAGCCCCAGCATTTT. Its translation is CASSLGTGLNQPQHF.

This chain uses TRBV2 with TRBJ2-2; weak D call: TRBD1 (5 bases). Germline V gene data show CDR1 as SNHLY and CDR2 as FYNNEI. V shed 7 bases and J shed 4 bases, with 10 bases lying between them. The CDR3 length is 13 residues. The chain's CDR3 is CASTRQTTGELFF. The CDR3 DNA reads TGTGCCAGCACCCGACAGACCACCGGGGAGCTGTTTTTT. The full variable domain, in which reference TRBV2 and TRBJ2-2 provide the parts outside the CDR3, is EPEVTQTPSHQVTQMGQEVILRCVPISNHLYFYWYRQILGQKVEFLVSFYNNEISEKSEIFDDQFSVERPDGSNFTLKIRSTKLEDSAMYFCASTRQTTGELFFGEGSRLTVL.

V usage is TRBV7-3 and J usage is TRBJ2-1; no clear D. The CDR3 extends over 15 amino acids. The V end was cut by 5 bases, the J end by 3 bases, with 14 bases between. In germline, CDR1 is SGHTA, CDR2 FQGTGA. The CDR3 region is CASSAAGKVYNEQFF. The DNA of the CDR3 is TGTGCCAGCAGCGCCGCCGGTAAAGTCTACAATGAGCAGTTCTTC.

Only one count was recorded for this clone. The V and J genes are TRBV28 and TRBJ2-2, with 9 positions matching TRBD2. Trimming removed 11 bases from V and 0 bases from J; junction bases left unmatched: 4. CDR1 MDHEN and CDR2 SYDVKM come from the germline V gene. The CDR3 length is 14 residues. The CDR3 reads CASGLATNTGELFF. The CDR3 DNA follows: TGTGCCTCGGGACTAGCCACGAACACCGGGGAGCTGTTTTTT.

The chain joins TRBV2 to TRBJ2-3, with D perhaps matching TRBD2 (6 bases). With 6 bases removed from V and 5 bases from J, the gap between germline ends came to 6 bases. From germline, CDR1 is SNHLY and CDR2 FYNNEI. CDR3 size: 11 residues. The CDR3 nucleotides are TGTGCCAGCAGGGAGGGAGATACGCAGTATTTT. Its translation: CASREGDTQYF. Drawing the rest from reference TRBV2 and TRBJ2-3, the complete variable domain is EPEVTQTPSHQVTQMGQEVILRCVPISNHLYFYWYRQILGQKVEFLVSFYNNEISEKSEIFDDQFSVERPDGSNFTLKIRSTKLEDSAMYFCASREGDTQYFGPGTRLTVL.

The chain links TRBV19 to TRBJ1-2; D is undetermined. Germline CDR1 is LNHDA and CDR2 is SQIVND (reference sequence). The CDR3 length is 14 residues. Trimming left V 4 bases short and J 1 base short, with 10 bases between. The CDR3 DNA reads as TGTGCCAGTAGTACGCAAGGAGGTAACTATGGCTACACCTTC. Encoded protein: CASSTQGGNYGYTF.

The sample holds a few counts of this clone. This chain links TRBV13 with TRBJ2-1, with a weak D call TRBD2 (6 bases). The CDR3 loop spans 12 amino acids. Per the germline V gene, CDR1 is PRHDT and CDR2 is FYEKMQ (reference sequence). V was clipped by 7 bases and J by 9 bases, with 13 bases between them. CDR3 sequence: CASTPGVGEQFF. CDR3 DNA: TGTGCCAGCACCCCGGGGGTAGGTGAGCAGTTCTTC.

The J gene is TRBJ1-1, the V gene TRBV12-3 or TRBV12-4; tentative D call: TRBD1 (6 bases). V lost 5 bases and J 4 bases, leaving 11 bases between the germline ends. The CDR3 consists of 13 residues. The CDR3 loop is CASSPQGGTEAFF. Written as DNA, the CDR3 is TGTGCCAGCAGTCCCCAAGGGGGCACTGAAGCTTTCTTT.

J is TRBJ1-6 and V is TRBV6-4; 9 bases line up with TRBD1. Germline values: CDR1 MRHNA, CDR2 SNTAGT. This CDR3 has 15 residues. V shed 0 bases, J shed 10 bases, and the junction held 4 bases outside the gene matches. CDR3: CASSDSGQGGSPLHF. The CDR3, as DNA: TGTGCCAGCAGTGACTCGGGACAGGGAGGGTCACCCCTCCACTTT.

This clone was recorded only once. The CDR3 DNA is TGCGCCAGCCAGGGACAGGGCAGCGAGCAGTACTTC. It specifies CASQGQGSEQYF. The rearrangement uses TRBV10-1 and TRBJ2-7; 9 bases agree with TRBD1. The CDR3 runs 12 residues. Germline loops: CDR1 WNHNN, CDR2 SYGVQD (reference sequence). V shed 8 bases, J shed 6 bases, and the junction held 5 bases outside the gene matches.

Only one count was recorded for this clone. CDR3 in amino acids: CASSRIGTGAKNIQYF. The CDR3 nucleotides read TGCGCCAGCAGCCGCATAGGGACTGGAGCCAAAAACATTCAGTACTTC. The chain is built from TRBV4-1 and TRBJ2-4; maybe TRBD2 (6 bases). The CDR3 contains 16 residues. From germline, CDR1 is MGHRA and CDR2 YSYEKL. With 4 bases removed from V and 0 bases from J, the gap between germline ends came to 13 bases.

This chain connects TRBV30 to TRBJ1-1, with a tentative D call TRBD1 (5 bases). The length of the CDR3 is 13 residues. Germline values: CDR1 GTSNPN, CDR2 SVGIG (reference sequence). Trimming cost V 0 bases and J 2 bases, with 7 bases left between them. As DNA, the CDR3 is TGTGCCTGGAGTGTGACAGCTAACACTGAAGCTTTCTTT. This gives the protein CAWSVTANTEAFF. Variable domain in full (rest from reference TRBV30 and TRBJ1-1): SQTIHQWPATLVQPVGSPLSLECTVEGTSNPNLYWYRQAAGRGLQLLFYSVGIGQISSEVPQNLSASRPQDRQFILSSKKLLLSDSGFYLCAWSVTANTEAFFGQGTRLTVV.

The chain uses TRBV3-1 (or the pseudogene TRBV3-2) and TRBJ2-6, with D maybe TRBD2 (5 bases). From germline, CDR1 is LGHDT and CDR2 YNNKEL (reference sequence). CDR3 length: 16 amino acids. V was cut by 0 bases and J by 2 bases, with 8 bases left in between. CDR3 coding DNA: TGTGCCAGCAGCCAAGATTTCGGGGCTGGGGCCAACGTCCTGACTTTC. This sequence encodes CASSQDFGAGANVLTF.

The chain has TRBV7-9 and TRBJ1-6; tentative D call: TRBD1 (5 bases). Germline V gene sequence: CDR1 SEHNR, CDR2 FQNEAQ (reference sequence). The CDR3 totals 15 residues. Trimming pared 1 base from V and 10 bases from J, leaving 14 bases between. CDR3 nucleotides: TGTGCCAGCAGCTTAGGAACAGGTTCAGCCTCACCCCTCCACTTT. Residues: CASSLGTGSASPLHF. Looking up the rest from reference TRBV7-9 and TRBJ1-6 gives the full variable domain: DTGVSQNPRHKITKRGQNVTFRCDPISEHNRLYWYRQTLGQGPEFLTYFQNEAQLEKSRLLSDRFSAERPKGSFSTLEIQRTEQGDSAMYLCASSLGTGSASPLHFGNGTRLTVT.